Following are 20 T cell receptor beta chains from one sample sequenced in a study of cytomegalovirus exposure and HLA in healthy donors. With 60 Vbeta and 13 Jbeta primers, the PCR was carried out. The table came from immunoSEQ multiplex PCR; TCRdb's copy has only in-frame clones and leaves some out. Of approximately 180,000 clones in the sample, about 13% were seen once. The sample taken for sequencing was PBMCs. All receptors derive from a man aged 45 to 65 in good health and CMV-seropositive.

The J gene is TRBJ2-3, the V gene TRBV7-9; 15 nucleotides line up with TRBD2. Germline V gene sequence: CDR1 SEHNR, CDR2 FQNEAQ (reference sequence). The CDR3 is 16 amino acids. After removal of 4 bases from V and 4 bases from J, the junction contained 3 bases not matched to a gene. This CDR3 is CASSSGLAGGADTQYF. In DNA form, the CDR3 reads TGTGCCAGCAGCTCGGGACTAGCGGGGGGCGCAGATACGCAGTATTTT.

This clone was detected a few times. The chain carries TRBV5-1 and TRBJ2-1; 9 nucleotides line up with TRBD1. Per germline, CDR1 SGHRS and CDR2 YFSETQ. With V trimmed by 2 bases and J by 4 bases, 7 bases remained unmatched. This CDR3 comprises 16 residues. The CDR3 spells CASSFDRGTPYNEQFF. The CDR3 region has the DNA TGCGCCAGCAGCTTCGACAGGGGGACTCCTTACAATGAGCAGTTCTTC.

The chain recombines TRBV4-2 with TRBJ1-1; D is unclear. The germline V gene has CDR1 LGHNA and CDR2 YNFKEQ. Trimming took off 1 base at V and 4 bases at J, with 10 bases between the two ends. The CDR3 totals 14 residues. The CDR3 bases are TGTGCCAGCAGCCAAGTCCGGGTAGGCACTGAAGCTTTCTTT. This sequence encodes CASSQVRVGTEAFF.

The chain links TRBV27 to TRBJ2-2; 7 positions match TRBD1. The CDR3 is made up of 16 amino acids. The germline V gene encodes CDR1 MNHEY and CDR2 SMNVEV (reference sequence). V was clipped by 1 base and J by 1 base; unmatched bases: 3. CDR3 in DNA: TGTGCCAGCAGTTTATGGGGACAGCTGAACACCGGGGAGCTGTTTTTT. Amino acids: CASSLWGQLNTGELFF.

This clone showed up just a few times. This chain connects TRBV29-1 to TRBJ1-2; TRBD1 aligns across 12 bases. The CDR3 has 16 residues. V trimming: 4 bases; J trimming: 4 bases; junction bases outside the gene matches: 10. The germline V gene has CDR1 SQVTM and CDR2 ANQGSEA. In nucleotides, the CDR3 is TGCAGCGTTGGGGGACAGGGGGCGCGTAGGTCCTATGGCTACACCTTC. The encoded protein is CSVGGQGARRSYGYTF.

In this sample, this clone turned up a few times. The chain recombines TRBV5-1 with TRBJ2-5; 9 bases are a match to TRBD1. CDR1 and CDR2 (germline): SGHRS, YFSETQ. V was clipped by 4 bases and J by 5 bases; unmatched bases: 6. This CDR3 comprises 14 residues. CDR3 in DNA: TGCGCCAGCAGCGGGGACAGGGTGGAGGAGACCCAGTACTTC. Amino acid sequence: CASSGDRVEETQYF.

This clone was observed a handful of times. The J gene is TRBJ1-1, the V gene TRBV6-5, with 10 bases identical to TRBD1. This CDR3 has 13 amino acids. Losses at the gene ends were 6 bases for V and 4 bases for J; bases not matched to a gene: 2. Per the germline V gene, CDR1 is MNHEY and CDR2 is SVGAGI. The CDR3 spells CASSGTGVTEAFF. The CDR3 coding sequence is TGTGCCAGCAGCGGGACAGGGGTCACTGAAGCTTTCTTT.

This clone was seen a handful of times. CDR3 nucleotide sequence: TGTGCCAGCAAGGAGTACAATGAGCAGTTCTTC. Amino acids: CASKEYNEQFF. The chain combines TRBV6-5 with TRBJ2-1; D unclear. The CDR3 runs to 11 residues. The V and J ends lost 7 bases and 4 bases respectively, with 5 bases between them. Germline CDR1 MNHEY, CDR2 SVGAGI.

This sequence joins TRBV4-3 and TRBJ1-2; TRBD1 might be the D (6 bases). Trimming pared 4 bases from V and 7 bases from J, leaving 13 bases between. Germline V lookup: CDR1 LGHNA, CDR2 YSLEER. The CDR3 runs to 13 residues. The CDR3 region is CASSPNTGSGYTF. The CDR3 DNA sequence: TGCGCCAGCAGCCCAAATACAGGGAGTGGCTACACCTTC.

This chain uses TRBV19 with TRBJ2-1; a possible D gene is TRBD2 (5 bases). Germline CDR1 is LNHDA and CDR2 is SQIVND (reference sequence). CDR3 size: 14 residues. V was shortened by 6 bases and J by 6 bases, with 15 bases between the two germline ends. In DNA, the CDR3 is TGTGCCAGTAGGGTCCGGGAAAGCGGCAATGAGCAGTTCTTC. This encodes CASRVRESGNEQFF.

In its sample, this clone was seen a few times. The genes are TRBV4-3 and TRBJ2-2, with D hard to call. The CDR3 sequence is 13 residues long. Germline V lookup: CDR1 LGHNA, CDR2 YSLEER. With 1 base removed from V and 6 bases from J, the gap between germline ends came to 6 bases. The CDR3 loop reads CASSQVRSGELFF. For the CDR3, the DNA is TGCGCCAGCAGCCAAGTTAGATCCGGGGAGCTGTTTTTT.

The chain is built from TRBV14 and TRBJ1-2, with 9 bases fitting TRBD1. After removal of 3 bases from V and 0 bases from J, the junction contained 5 bases not matched to a gene. The CDR3 is 16 residues long. Germline V gives CDR1 SGHDN, CDR2 FVKESK. CDR3 sequence: CASSHRYRGPNYGYTF. The DNA of the CDR3 is TGTGCCAGCAGCCACCGATACAGGGGGCCTAACTATGGCTACACCTTC.

The table lists this clone with a count of one. This chain connects TRBV27 to TRBJ1-2; D might be TRBD1 (6 bases). V dropped 3 bases and J dropped 5 bases, with 16 bases sitting between them. CDR1 is MNHEY, CDR2 SMNVEV, per germline (reference sequence). The CDR3 contains 15 residues. CDR3 sequence reads: CASSFEGGDYYGYTF. The CDR3 region has the DNA TGTGCCAGCAGTTTTGAAGGGGGGGACTATTATGGCTACACCTTC.

This clone was found many times. This chain uses TRBV5-1 with TRBJ2-3, with D possibly being TRBD1 (5 bases). Germline CDR1 SGHRS, CDR2 YFSETQ. The V end lost 4 bases, the J end lost 6 bases, and 18 bases lay between the germline ends. The CDR3 loop spans 15 amino acids. The CDR3, as DNA: TGCGCCAGCAGCCTAGGGCCAAGACAGAGGGATACGCAGTATTTT. Translating it yields CASSLGPRQRDTQYF.

This clone came up a few times. This chain joins TRBV5-1 and TRBJ2-7; 11 bases map to TRBD2. After removal of 0 bases from V and 4 bases from J, the junction contained 9 bases not matched to a gene. Germline V CDR1 and CDR2: SGHRS, YFSETQ. This CDR3 spans 17 amino acids. CDR3: CASSLGTSGGFRYEQYV. The CDR3 bases are TGCGCCAGCAGCTTGGGCACTAGCGGGGGTTTCCGTTACGAGCAGTACGTC.

The chain carries TRBV5-4 and TRBJ2-2, with D possibly TRBD1 on 5 matching bases. Germline CDR1 is SGHNT and CDR2 is YYREEE (reference sequence). Trimming left V 2 bases short and J 6 bases short, with 11 bases between. The CDR3 totals 14 residues. This CDR3 is CASSLIEGAGELFF. The CDR3 coding sequence is TGTGCCAGCAGCTTAATCGAAGGGGCCGGGGAGCTGTTTTTT.

This clone was counted a few times. This rearrangement joins TRBV4-1 to TRBJ2-7, with 7 bases aligning to TRBD1. CDR1 and CDR2 (germline): MGHRA, YSYEKL. The CDR3 consists of 14 residues. V trimming: 2 bases; J trimming: 2 bases; junction bases outside the gene matches: 3. The chain's CDR3 is CASSQQDRTYEQYF. For the CDR3, the DNA is TGCGCCAGCAGCCAACAGGACAGGACCTACGAGCAGTACTTC.

In this sample, this clone turned up a few times. The V gene is TRBV29-1, the J gene TRBJ1-2, with D unclear. Germline V CDR1 and CDR2: SQVTM, ANQGSEA. This CDR3 comprises 13 residues. V was shortened by 5 bases and J by 0 bases, with 10 bases between the two germline ends. The CDR3 sequence is CSVSGRANYGYTF. The CDR3 DNA is TGCAGCGTTTCGGGGAGAGCTAACTATGGCTACACCTTC.

The rearrangement joins TRBV5-1 to TRBJ2-5, with TRBD1 matching 7 bases. Trimming cost V 4 bases and J 5 bases; bases outside gene matches: 8. The CDR3 has 14 residues. CDR1 and CDR2 from the germline V gene are SGHRS and YFSETQ. Here the CDR3 reads CASSPTGPWETQYF. In DNA, the CDR3 is TGCGCCAGCAGCCCGACAGGGCCTTGGGAGACCCAGTACTTC.

The J gene is TRBJ1-1, the V gene TRBV9; no clear D gene. The CDR3 has 14 amino acids. V shed 4 bases and J shed 1 base, with 11 bases lying between them. CDR1 is SGDLS and CDR2 is YYNGEE in the germline V gene. The CDR3 loop is CASSTGLGNTEAFF. The CDR3 region has the DNA TGTGCCAGCAGCACCGGTCTCGGGAACACTGAAGCTTTCTTT. The entire variable domain, with the rest obtained from reference TRBV9 and TRBJ1-1, is as follows: DSGVTQTPKHLITATGQRVTLRCSPRSGDLSVYWYQQSLDQGLQFLIQYYNGEERAKGNILERFSAQQFPDLHSELNLSSLELGDSALYFCASSTGLGNTEAFFGQGTRLTVV.